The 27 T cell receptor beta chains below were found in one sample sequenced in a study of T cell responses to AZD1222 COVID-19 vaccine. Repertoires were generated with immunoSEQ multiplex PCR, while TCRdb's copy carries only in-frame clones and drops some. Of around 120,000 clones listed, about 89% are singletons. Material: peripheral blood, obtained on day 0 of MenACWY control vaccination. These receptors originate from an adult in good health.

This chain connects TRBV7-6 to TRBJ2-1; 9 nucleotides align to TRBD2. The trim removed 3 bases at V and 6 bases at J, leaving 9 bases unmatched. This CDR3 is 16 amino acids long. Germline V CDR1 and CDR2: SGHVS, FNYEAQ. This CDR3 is CASSLGVAGVGNEQFF. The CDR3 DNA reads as TGTGCCAGCAGCTTGGGGGTAGCGGGAGTTGGCAATGAGCAGTTCTTC.

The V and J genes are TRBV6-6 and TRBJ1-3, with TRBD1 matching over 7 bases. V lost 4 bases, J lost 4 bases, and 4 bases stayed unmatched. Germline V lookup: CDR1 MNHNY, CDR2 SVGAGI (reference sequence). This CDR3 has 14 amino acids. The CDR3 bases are TGTGCCAGCAGTTCCTGGACAGGAGGAAACACCATATATTTT. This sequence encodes CASSSWTGGNTIYF.

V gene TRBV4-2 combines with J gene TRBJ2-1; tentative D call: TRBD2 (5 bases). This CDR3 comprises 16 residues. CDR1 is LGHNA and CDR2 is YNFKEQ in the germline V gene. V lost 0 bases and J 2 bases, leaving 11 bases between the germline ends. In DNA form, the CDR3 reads TGTGCCAGCAGCCAAGATGGTCCGGGGACCTACAATGAGCAGTTCTTC. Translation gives CASSQDGPGTYNEQFF.

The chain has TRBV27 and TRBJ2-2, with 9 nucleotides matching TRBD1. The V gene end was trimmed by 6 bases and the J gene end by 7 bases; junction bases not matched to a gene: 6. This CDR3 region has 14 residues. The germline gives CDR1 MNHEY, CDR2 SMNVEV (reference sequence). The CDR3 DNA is TGTGCCAGCAGACCGGGACAGGGCGTCGGGGAGCTGTTTTTT. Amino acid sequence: CASRPGQGVGELFF.

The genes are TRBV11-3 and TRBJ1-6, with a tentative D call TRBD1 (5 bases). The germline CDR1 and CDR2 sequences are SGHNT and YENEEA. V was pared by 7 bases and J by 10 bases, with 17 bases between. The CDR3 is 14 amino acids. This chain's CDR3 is CASTLVQGRSPLHF. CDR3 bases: TGTGCCAGCACCCTAGTTCAGGGTCGATCACCCCTCCACTTT.

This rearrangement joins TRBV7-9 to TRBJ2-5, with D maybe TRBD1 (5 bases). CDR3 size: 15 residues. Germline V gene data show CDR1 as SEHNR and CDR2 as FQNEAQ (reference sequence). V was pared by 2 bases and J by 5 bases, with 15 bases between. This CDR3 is CASSLRIGDWETQYF. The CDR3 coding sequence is TGTGCCAGCAGCTTAAGGATAGGGGATTGGGAGACCCAGTACTTC.

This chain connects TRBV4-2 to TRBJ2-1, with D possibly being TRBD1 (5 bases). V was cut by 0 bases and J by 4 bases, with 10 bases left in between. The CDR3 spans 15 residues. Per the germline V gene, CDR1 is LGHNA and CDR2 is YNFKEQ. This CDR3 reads CASSQDLGLYNEQFF. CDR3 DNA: TGTGCCAGCAGCCAAGATCTGGGGCTTTACAATGAGCAGTTCTTC.

Written as DNA, the CDR3 is TGTGCCAGCAGTTCCCAGTCATACGAGCAGTACTTC. Translation gives CASSSQSYEQYF. The rearrangement joins TRBV12-3 or TRBV12-4 to TRBJ2-7; D ambiguous. CDR3 length: 12 amino acids. V dropped 4 bases and J dropped 4 bases, with 8 bases sitting between them.

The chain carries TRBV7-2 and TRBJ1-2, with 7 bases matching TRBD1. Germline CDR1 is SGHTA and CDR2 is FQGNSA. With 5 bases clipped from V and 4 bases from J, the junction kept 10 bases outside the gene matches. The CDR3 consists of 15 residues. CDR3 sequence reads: CASSQPTGLGYGYTF. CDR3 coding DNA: TGTGCCAGCAGCCAGCCGACAGGGTTAGGCTATGGCTACACCTTC.

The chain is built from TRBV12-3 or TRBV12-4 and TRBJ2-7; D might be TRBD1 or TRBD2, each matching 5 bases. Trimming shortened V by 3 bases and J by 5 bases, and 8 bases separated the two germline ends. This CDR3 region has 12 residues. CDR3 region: CASSLLGDEQYF. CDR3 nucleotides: TGTGCCAGCAGTTTGTTGGGGGACGAGCAGTACTTC.

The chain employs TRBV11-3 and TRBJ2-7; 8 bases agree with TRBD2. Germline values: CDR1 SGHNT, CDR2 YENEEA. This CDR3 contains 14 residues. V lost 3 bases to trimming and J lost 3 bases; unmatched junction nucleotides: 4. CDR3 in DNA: TGTGCCAGCAGCTTCTCCCTAGCGGGCTACGAGCAGTACTTC. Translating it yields CASSFSLAGYEQYF.

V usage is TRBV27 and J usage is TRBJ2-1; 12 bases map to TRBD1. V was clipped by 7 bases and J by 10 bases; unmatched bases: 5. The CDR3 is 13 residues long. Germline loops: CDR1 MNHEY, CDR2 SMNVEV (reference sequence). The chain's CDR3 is CASTWDRGREQFF. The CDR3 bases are TGTGCCAGCACTTGGGACAGGGGGCGCGAGCAGTTCTTC.

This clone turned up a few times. CDR3 nucleotide sequence: TGTGCCAGCACCCCCGGGGCCGGGACAGGGTCCTACGAGCAGTACTTC. Amino acid sequence: CASTPGAGTGSYEQYF. This rearrangement joins TRBV5-4 to TRBJ2-7; TRBD1 aligns across 9 bases. This CDR3 is built from 16 residues. Germline CDR1 SGHNT, CDR2 YYREEE (reference sequence). V shed 6 bases, J shed 1 base, and the junction held 11 bases outside the gene matches.

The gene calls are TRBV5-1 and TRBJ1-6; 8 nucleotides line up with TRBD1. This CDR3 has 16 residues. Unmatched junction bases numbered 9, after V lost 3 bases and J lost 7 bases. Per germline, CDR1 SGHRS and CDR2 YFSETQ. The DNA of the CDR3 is TGCGCCAGCAGCTCGGACAGGGATCCAGCGAATTCACCCCTCCACTTT. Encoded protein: CASSSDRDPANSPLHF.

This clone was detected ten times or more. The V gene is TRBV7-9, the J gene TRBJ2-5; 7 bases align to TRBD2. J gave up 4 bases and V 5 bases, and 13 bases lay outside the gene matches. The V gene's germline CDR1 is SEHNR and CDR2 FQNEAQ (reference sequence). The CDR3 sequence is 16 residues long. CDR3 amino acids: CASSPRSAGVGETQYF. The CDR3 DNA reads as TGTGCCAGCAGCCCCCGTTCGGCGGGAGTAGGAGAGACCCAGTACTTC.

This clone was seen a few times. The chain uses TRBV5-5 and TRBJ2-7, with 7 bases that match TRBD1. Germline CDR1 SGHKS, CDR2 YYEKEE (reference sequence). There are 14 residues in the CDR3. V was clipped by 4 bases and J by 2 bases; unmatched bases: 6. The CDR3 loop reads CASSLDRVTYEQYF. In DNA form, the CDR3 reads TGTGCCAGCAGCCTTGACAGGGTGACCTACGAGCAGTACTTC.

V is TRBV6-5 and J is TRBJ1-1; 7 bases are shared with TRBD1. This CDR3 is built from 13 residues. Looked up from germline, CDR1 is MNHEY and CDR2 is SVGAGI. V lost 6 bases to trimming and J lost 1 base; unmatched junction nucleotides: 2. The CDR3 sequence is CASRDRTNTEAFF. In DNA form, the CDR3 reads TGTGCCAGCAGGGACAGGACGAACACTGAAGCTTTCTTT.

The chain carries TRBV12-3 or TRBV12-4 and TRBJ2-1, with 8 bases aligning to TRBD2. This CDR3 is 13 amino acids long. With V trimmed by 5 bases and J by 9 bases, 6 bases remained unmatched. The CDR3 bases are TGTGCCAGCAGTCTCCGGGAGGGCCTTGAGCAGTTCTTC. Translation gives CASSLREGLEQFF.

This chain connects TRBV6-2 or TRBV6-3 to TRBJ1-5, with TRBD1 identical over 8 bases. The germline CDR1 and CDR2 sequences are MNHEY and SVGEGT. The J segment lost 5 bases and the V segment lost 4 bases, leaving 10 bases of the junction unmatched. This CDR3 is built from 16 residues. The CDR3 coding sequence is TGTGCCAGCAGTTTCCGAGACAGGGGAAAAGATCAGCCCCAGCATTTT. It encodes CASSFRDRGKDQPQHF.

CDR3 in amino acids: CASSPYNTEAFF. The CDR3 DNA follows: TGTGCCAGCAGTCCCTACAACACTGAAGCTTTCTTT. The rearrangement links TRBV27 to TRBJ1-1; D remains ambiguous. CDR3 size: 12 residues. Germline V gene data show CDR1 as MNHEY and CDR2 as SMNVEV (reference sequence). Trimming took 5 bases from V and 2 from J, leaving 6 bases between them.

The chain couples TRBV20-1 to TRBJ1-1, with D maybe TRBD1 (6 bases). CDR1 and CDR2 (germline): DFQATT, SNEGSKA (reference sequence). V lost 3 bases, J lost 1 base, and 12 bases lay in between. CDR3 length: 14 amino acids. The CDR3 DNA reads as TGCAGTGCTAGTCCGGGGGGCCGGAACACTGAAGCTTTCTTT. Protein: CSASPGGRNTEAFF.

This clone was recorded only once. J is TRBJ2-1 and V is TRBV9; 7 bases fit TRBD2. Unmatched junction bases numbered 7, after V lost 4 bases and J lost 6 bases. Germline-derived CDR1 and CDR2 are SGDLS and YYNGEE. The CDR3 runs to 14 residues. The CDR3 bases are TGTGCCAGCAGCCCGAGAGCGGGATTCAATGAGCAGTTCTTC. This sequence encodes CASSPRAGFNEQFF.

CDR3 DNA: TGTGCCAGCAGCAGCCAACAGGGTGCGGAGGGCTACACCTTC. Its translation is CASSSQQGAEGYTF. V is TRBV7-3 and J is TRBJ1-2; tentative D call: TRBD1 (6 bases). V shed 5 bases and J shed 8 bases, with 18 bases lying between them. Germline CDR1 SGHTA, CDR2 FQGTGA. This CDR3 has 14 amino acids.

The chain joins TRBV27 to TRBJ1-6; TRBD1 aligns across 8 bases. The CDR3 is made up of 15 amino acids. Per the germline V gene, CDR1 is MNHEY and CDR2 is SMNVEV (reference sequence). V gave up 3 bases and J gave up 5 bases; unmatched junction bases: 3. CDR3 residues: CASSFRTGNNSPLHF. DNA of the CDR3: TGTGCCAGCAGTTTCCGGACAGGGAATAATTCACCCCTCCACTTT.

The CDR3 region is CASSVEVAAYTGELFF. CDR3 nucleotide sequence: TGTGCCAGCAGCGTAGAGGTAGCGGCTTACACCGGGGAGCTGTTTTTT. The chain carries TRBV9 and TRBJ2-2; TRBD2 is a possible D gene (6 bases). CDR1 is SGDLS and CDR2 is YYNGEE in the germline V gene. CDR3 size: 16 residues. The V and J ends lost 0 bases and 3 bases respectively, with 12 bases between them.

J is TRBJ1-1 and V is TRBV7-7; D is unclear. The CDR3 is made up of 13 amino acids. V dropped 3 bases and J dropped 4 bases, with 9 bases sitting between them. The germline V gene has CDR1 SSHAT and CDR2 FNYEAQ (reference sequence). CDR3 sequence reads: CASSLDEGTEAFF. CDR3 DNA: TGTGCCAGCAGCTTGGACGAGGGCACTGAAGCTTTCTTT.

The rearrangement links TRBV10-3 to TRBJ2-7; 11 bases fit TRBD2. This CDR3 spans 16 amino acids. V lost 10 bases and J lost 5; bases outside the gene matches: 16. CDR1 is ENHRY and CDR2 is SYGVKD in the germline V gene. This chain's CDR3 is CATDNSLAGAGNEQYF. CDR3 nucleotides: TGTGCCACCGATAACTCACTAGCGGGAGCTGGTAACGAGCAGTACTTC.